This is a list of T cell receptor beta chains from one sample in a study of blood T cell repertoires in COVID-19. The method was immunoSEQ multiplex PCR; TCRdb's version includes in-frame clones alone and lacks a portion of them. The sample lists approximately 250,000 clones, around nine tenths occurring once. Sequenced sample: peripheral blood. The receptors come from a man aged 35 to 55 with active or convalescent COVID-19. CDR3s include the opening cysteine and the closing phenylalanine or tryptophan. D genes are given only for firm matches. A clone size is listed for some rows: how often the clone was seen (once, few, many), or a class if it is expanded.

TRBD1 | TRBJ1-4 | TRBV3-1/TRBV3-2 | . | CASSQGTGYGLGEKLFF | TGTGCCAGCAGCCAAGGGACAGGGTACGGTTTAGGTGAAAAACTGTTTTTT
TRBD1 | TRBJ1-6 | TRBV2 | once | CASSLTGYIPNSPLHF | TGTGCCAGCAGTTTGACAGGGTATATCCCTAATTCACCCCTCCACTTT
TRBD1 | TRBJ2-5 | TRBV5-1 | . | CASRFGTAETQYF | TGCGCCAGCAGATTTGGGACAGCGGAGACCCAGTACTTC
. | TRBJ1-1 | TRBV5-1 | . | CASSPMGRANTEAFF | TGCGCCAGCAGCCCCATGGGCAGGGCGAACACTGAAGCTTTCTTT
. | TRBJ2-2 | TRBV5-1 | . | CASSLGQAQTGELFF | TGCGCCAGCAGCTTGGGACAGGCGCAAACCGGGGAGCTGTTTTTT
. | TRBJ1-1 | TRBV4-1 | once | CASSQTRVGNTEAFF | TGCGCCAGCAGCCAGACCAGGGTAGGGAACACTGAAGCTTTCTTT
TRBD1 | TRBJ2-5 | TRBV7-9 | . | CASSLDTVQGSQETQYF | TGTGCCAGCAGCTTAGATACCGTACAGGGGTCACAAGAGACCCAGTACTTC
TRBD1 | TRBJ1-6 | TRBV18 | . | CASSPGQGDPLHF | TGTGCCAGCTCGCCGGGACAGGGGGACCCCCTCCACTTT
. | TRBJ2-2 | TRBV15 | . | CATSPETINTGELFF | TGTGCCACCTCCCCCGAGACAATAAACACCGGGGAGCTGTTTTTT
. | TRBJ2-3 | TRBV5-4 | . | CASSTKGRGTLYTDTQYF | TGTGCCAGCAGCACTAAGGGAAGGGGGACCCTCTACACAGATACGCAGTATTTT
. | TRBJ1-2 | TRBV11-3 | . | CASSSGNYGYTF | TGTGCCAGCAGCTCGGGAAACTATGGCTACACCTTC
. | TRBJ1-2 | TRBV19 | many | CASSIGGPNYGYTF | TGTGCCAGTAGTATAGGAGGGCCCAACTATGGCTACACCTTC
. | TRBJ2-1 | TRBV30 | . | CAWTGDNNEQFF | TGTGCCTGGACGGGGGATAACAATGAGCAGTTCTTC
. | TRBJ2-1 | TRBV29-1 | many | CSGVLNHRDGEQFF | TGCAGCGGCGTACTTAACCACAGGGATGGTGAGCAGTTCTTC
. | TRBJ2-7 | TRBV12-3/TRBV12-4 | . | CASSPSSYEQYF | TGTGCCAGCAGTCCGAGCTCCTACGAGCAGTACTTC
. | TRBJ1-5 | TRBV2 | . | CASSAALENQPQHF | TGTGCCAGCAGTGCCGCGCTAGAAAATCAGCCCCAGCATTTT
. | TRBJ2-3 | TRBV6-5 | . | CASRRGTDTQYF | TGTGCCAGCCGTCGGGGGACAGATACGCAGTATTTT
. | TRBJ1-3 | TRBV6-5 | . | CASGGGPGNTIYF | TGTGCCAGCGGCGGGGGGCCTGGAAACACCATATATTTT
TRBD1 | TRBJ2-3 | TRBV24-1 | . | CATSVGTGITDTQYF | TGTGCCACCAGTGTTGGGACAGGGATCACAGATACGCAGTATTTT
. | TRBJ2-5 | TRBV19 | . | CASSLDRKETQYF | TGTGCCAGTAGTTTAGACAGGAAAGAGACCCAGTACTTC
TRBD1 | TRBJ2-7 | TRBV24-1 | . | CATSTRDRGHEQYF | TGTGCCACCAGCACCCGGGACAGGGGGCACGAGCAGTACTTC
TRBD2 | TRBJ2-7 | TRBV2 | . | CASSVLSGSGYEQYF | TGTGCCAGCAGTGTGCTTAGCGGGAGTGGCTACGAGCAGTACTTC
. | TRBJ1-2 | TRBV30 | . | CACPLNVREGGYTF | TGTGCCTGCCCGTTAAACGTCCGGGAAGGGGGCTACACCTTC
TRBD2 | TRBJ2-5 | TRBV3-1/TRBV3-2 | . | CASSLPSGVEETQYF | TGTGCCAGCAGCCTACCTAGCGGGGTTGAGGAGACCCAGTACTTC
TRBD2 | TRBJ2-1 | TRBV14 | once | CASSQGTSGLWNEQFF | TGTGCCAGCAGCCAGGGGACTAGCGGACTTTGGAATGAGCAGTTCTTC
. | TRBJ1-2 | TRBV3-1/TRBV3-2 | once | CASSQLEGSYGYTF | TGTGCCAGCAGCCAATTGGAGGGGTCCTATGGCTACACCTTC
TRBD1 | TRBJ2-7 | TRBV5-5 | . | CASSVQGVSYEQYF | TGTGCCAGCAGCGTACAGGGGGTCTCCTACGAGCAGTACTTC
. | TRBJ1-1 | TRBV5-1 | . | CASSLQANTEAFF | TGCGCCAGCAGCTTACAGGCGAACACTGAAGCTTTCTTT
TRBD1 | TRBJ1-5 | TRBV4-1 | few | CASSQGMTRGLGNQPQHF | TGCGCCAGCAGCCAAGGTATGACCAGGGGGCTGGGCAATCAGCCCCAGCATTTT
. | TRBJ1-1 | TRBV19 | . | CASSIEGFDGGNTEAFF | TGTGCCAGTAGTATTGAAGGGTTTGACGGAGGGAACACTGAAGCTTTCTTT
. | TRBJ1-5 | TRBV5-5 | . | CASSLAATATNQPQHF | TGTGCCAGCAGCTTGGCCGCGACAGCCACTAATCAGCCCCAGCATTTT
. | TRBJ2-3 | TRBV30 | . | CAWRDNTDTQYF | TGTGCCTGGAGGGACAACACAGATACGCAGTATTTT
TRBD1 | TRBJ2-7 | TRBV4-2 | . | CASSQGGTGSYEQYF | TGTGCCAGCAGCCAAGGTGGGACAGGCTCGTACGAGCAGTACTTC
TRBD2 | TRBJ2-7 | TRBV18 | . | CASSPEIGGGYEQYF | TGTGCCAGCTCACCCGAAATTGGCGGGGGCTACGAGCAGTACTTC
TRBD1 | TRBJ2-7 | TRBV3-1/TRBV3-2 | . | CASSQEGTGNSYEQYF | TGTGCCAGCAGCCAAGAGGGGACAGGGAACTCCTACGAGCAGTACTTC
TRBD2 | TRBJ2-1 | TRBV15 | . | CATSRERGLAEENEQFF | TGTGCCACCAGCAGAGAACGGGGACTAGCGGAGGAGAATGAGCAGTTCTTC
. | TRBJ1-3 | TRBV13 | few | CASSLGSGNTIYF | TGTGCCAGCAGCTTAGGATCAGGAAACACCATATATTTT
. | TRBJ2-3 | TRBV6-1 | . | CASSERGRQTDTQYF | TGTGCCAGCAGTGAAAGGGGAAGGCAGACAGATACGCAGTATTTT
TRBD1 | TRBJ2-7 | TRBV29-1 | . | CSVEDPTTGGNEQYF | TGCAGCGTTGAAGACCCTACGACAGGGGGTAACGAGCAGTACTTC
. | TRBJ2-5 | TRBV7-9 | . | CASSQPIAQETQYF | TGTGCCAGCAGCCAACCGATAGCCCAAGAGACCCAGTACTTC
. | TRBJ1-2 | TRBV27 | . | CASSSHGGLDGYTF | TGTGCCAGCAGCTCCCACGGAGGCCTAGATGGCTACACCTTC
. | TRBJ1-5 | TRBV6-2/TRBV6-3 | . | CASSYLGEPQHF | TGTGCCAGCAGTTACCTTGGAGAACCCCAGCATTTT
TRBD1 | TRBJ1-2 | TRBV3-1/TRBV3-2 | . | CASSPIISGQNYGYTF | TGTGCCAGCAGCCCCATTATCTCGGGACAGAACTATGGCTACACCTTC
TRBD2 | TRBJ2-1 | TRBV7-6 | . | CASSSARGSGRAGDEQFF | TGTGCCAGCAGCTCTGCCCGGGGTAGCGGGAGGGCCGGGGATGAGCAGTTCTTC